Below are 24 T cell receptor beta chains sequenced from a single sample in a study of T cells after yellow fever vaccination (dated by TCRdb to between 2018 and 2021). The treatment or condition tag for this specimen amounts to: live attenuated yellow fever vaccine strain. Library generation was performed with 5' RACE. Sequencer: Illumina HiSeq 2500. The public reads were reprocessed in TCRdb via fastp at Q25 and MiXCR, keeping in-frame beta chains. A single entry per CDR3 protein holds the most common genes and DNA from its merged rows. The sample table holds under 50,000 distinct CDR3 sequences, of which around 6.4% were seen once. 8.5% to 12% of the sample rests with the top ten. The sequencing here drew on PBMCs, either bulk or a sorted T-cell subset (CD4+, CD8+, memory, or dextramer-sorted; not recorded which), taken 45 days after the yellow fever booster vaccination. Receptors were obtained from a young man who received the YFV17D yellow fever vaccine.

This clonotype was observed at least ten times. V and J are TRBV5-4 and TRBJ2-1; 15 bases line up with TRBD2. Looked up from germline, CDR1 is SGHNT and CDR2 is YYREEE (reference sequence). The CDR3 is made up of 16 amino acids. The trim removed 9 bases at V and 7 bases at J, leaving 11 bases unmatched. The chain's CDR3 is CATLRTSGRATNEQFF. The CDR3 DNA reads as TGTGCCACCCTCCGGACTAGCGGGAGGGCCACGAATGAGCAGTTCTTC.

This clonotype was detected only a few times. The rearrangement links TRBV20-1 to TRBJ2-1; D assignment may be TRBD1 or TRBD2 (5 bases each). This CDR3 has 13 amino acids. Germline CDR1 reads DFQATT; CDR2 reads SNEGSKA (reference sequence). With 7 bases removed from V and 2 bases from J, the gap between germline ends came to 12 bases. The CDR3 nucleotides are TGCAGTGTGGCTAGGGACCCCTACAATGAGCAGTTCTTC. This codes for CSVARDPYNEQFF.

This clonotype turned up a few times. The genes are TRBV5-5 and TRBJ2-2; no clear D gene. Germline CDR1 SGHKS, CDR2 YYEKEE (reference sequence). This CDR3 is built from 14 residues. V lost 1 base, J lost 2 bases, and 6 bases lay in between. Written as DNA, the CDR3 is TGTGCCAGCAGCTTGACAGAAAACACCGGGGAGCTGTTTTTT. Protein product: CASSLTENTGELFF.

In DNA, the CDR3 is TGTGCCAGCAGTCCCTACAGGGACAACCGGAACACTGAAGCTTTCTTT. Its protein is CASSPYRDNRNTEAFF. The V gene is TRBV12-3 or TRBV12-4, the J gene TRBJ1-1; D possibly corresponds to TRBD1 (6 bases). V was shortened by 5 bases and J by 1 base, with 17 bases between the two germline ends. There are 16 residues in the CDR3.

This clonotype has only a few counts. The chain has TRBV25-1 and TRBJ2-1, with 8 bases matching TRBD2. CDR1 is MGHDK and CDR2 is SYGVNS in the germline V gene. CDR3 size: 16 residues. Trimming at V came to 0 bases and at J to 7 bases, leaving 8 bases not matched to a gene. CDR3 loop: CASSEYWLAGRNEQFF. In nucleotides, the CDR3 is TGTGCCAGCAGTGAATATTGGTTAGCGGGAAGGAATGAGCAGTTCTTC.

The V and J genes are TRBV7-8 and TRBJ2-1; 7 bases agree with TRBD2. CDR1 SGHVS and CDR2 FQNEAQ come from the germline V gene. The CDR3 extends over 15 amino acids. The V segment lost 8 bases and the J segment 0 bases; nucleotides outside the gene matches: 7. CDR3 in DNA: TGTGCCAGCGGGAGGGCCTACAGCTCCTACAATGAGCAGTTCTTC. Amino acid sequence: CASGRAYSSYNEQFF.

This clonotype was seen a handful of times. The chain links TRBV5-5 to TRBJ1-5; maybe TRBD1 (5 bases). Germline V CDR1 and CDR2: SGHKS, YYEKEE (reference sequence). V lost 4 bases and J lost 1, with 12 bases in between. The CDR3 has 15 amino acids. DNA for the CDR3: TGTGCCAGCAGCCTCGGGGCCATCAGCAATCAGCCCCAGCATTTT. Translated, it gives CASSLGAISNQPQHF.

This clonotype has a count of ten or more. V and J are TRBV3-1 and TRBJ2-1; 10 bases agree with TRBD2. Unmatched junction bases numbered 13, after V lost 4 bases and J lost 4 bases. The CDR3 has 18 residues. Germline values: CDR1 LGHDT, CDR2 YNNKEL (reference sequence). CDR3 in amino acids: CASSPRASGRAVYNEQFF. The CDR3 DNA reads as TGTGCCAGCAGCCCCCGGGCCAGCGGGAGGGCCGTTTACAATGAGCAGTTCTTC.

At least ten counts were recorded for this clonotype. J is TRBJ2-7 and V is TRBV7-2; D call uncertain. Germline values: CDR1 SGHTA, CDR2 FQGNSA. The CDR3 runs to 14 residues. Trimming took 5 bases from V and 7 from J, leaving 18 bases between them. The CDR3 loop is CASSPFGSLTEQYF. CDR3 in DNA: TGTGCCAGCAGCCCATTCGGGTCCCTGACAGAGCAGTACTTC.

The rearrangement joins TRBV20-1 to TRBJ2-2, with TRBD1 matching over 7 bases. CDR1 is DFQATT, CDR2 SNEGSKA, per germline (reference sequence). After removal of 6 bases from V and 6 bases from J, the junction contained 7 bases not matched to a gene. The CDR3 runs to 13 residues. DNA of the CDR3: TGCAGTGCCGAGACAGGGCTGGCCGGGGAGCTGTTTTTT. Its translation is CSAETGLAGELFF.

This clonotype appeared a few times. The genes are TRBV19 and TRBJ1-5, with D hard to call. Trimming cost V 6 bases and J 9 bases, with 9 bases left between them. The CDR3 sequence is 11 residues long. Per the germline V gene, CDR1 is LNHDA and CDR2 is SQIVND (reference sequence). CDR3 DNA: TGTGCCAGTAGGTTGGGAGGGCCCCAGCATTTT. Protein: CASRLGGPQHF.

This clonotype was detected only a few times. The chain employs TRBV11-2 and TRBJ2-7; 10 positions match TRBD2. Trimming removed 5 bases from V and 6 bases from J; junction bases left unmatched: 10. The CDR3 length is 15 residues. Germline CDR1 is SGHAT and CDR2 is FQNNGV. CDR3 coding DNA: TGTGCCAGCAGCCCGAACAGCGGGAGGGCCGTCGAGCAGTACTTC. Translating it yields CASSPNSGRAVEQYF.

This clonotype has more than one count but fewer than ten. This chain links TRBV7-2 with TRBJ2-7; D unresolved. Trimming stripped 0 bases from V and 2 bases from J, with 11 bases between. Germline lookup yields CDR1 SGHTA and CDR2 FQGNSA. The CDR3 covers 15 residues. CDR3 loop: CASSLAGPSTYEQYF. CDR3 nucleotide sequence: TGTGCCAGCAGCTTAGCAGGGCCATCGACCTACGAGCAGTACTTC.

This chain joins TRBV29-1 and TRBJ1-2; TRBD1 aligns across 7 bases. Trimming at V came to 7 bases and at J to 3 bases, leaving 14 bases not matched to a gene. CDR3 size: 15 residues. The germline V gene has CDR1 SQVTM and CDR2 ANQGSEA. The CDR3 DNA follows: TGCAGCGCGGAGAAGTCTACAGGGGCGGACTATGGCTACACCTTC. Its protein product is CSAEKSTGADYGYTF. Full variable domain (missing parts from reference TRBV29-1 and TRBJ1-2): SAVISQKPSRDICQRGTSLTIQCQVDSQVTMMFWYRQQPGQSLTLIATANQGSEATYESGFVIDKFPISRPNLTFSTLTVSNMSPEDSSIYLCSAEKSTGADYGYTFGSGTRLTVV.

CDR3 DNA sequence: TGCAGTGGGTCTGGACTAGCGACCGGGGAGCTGTTTTTT. Translation gives CSGSGLATGELFF. The chain joins TRBV20-1 to TRBJ2-2; TRBD2 matches 9 bases. Germline CDR1 DFQATT, CDR2 SNEGSKA (reference sequence). This CDR3 spans 13 amino acids. After removal of 7 bases from V and 5 bases from J, the junction contained 5 bases not matched to a gene.

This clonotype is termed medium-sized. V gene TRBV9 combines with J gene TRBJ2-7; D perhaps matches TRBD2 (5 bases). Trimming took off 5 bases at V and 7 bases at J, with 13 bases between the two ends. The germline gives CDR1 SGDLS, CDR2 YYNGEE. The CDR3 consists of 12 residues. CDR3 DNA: TGTGCCAGCAGTGCACTAGGTGGGGAGCAGTACTTC. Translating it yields CASSALGGEQYF.

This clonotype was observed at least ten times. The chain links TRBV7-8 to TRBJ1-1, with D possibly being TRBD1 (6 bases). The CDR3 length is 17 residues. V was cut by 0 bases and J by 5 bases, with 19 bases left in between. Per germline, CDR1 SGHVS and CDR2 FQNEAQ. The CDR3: CASSLAIMRGLGTEAFF. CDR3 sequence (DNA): TGTGCCAGCAGCTTAGCGATCATGCGGGGGCTTGGTACTGAAGCTTTCTTT.

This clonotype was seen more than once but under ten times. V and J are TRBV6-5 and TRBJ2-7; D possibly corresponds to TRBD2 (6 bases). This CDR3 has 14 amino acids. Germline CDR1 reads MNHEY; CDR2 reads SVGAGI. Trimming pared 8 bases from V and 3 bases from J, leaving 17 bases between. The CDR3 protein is CASGNIGGNYEQYF. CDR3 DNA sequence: TGTGCCAGCGGTAACATCGGCGGGAACTACGAGCAGTACTTC.

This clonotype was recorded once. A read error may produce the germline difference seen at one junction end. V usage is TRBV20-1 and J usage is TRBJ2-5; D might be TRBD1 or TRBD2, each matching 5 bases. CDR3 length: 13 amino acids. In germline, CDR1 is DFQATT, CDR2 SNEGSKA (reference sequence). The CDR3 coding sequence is TGCAGTGTAGCGTCGGGACGGGAAGACACCCAGTACTTC. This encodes CSVASGREDTQYF.

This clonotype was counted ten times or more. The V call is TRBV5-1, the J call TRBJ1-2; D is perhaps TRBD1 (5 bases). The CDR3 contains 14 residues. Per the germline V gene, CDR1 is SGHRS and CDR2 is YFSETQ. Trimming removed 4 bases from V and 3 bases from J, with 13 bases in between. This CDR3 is CASSVLGADYGYTF. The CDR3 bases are TGCGCCAGCAGCGTTTTAGGGGCGGACTATGGCTACACCTTC.

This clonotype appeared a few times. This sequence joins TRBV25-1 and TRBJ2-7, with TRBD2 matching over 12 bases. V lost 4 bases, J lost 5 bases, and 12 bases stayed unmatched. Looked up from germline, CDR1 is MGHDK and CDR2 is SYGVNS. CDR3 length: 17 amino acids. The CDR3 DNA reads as TGTGCCAGCAGTGCCTATACTAGCGGGAGGAGTCCCCACGAGCAGTACTTC. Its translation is CASSAYTSGRSPHEQYF.

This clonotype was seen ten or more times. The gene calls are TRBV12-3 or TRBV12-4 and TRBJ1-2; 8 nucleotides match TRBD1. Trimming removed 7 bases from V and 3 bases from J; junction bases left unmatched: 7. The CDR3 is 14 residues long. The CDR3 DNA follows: TGTGCCAGCAATCAGGGGGCGAGGGACTATGGCTACACCTTC. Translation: CASNQGARDYGYTF.

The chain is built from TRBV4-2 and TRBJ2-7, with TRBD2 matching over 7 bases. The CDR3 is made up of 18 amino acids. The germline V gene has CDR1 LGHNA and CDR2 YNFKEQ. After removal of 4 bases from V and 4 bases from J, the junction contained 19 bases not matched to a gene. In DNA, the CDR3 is TGTGCCAGCAGCCGTGTGGGGGGGTCCGGGGGAGCTTCGTACGAGCAGTACTTC. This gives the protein CASSRVGGSGGASYEQYF.

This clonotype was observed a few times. CDR3 protein: CASSLDNSYQETQYF. For the CDR3, the DNA is TGTGCCAGCAGCTTGGATAACAGCTACCAAGAGACCCAGTACTTC. This chain connects TRBV5-5 to TRBJ2-5, with no clear D. The CDR3 length is 15 residues. Trimming left V 0 bases short and J 0 bases short, with 9 bases between. Germline V gives CDR1 SGHKS, CDR2 YYEKEE (reference sequence). Full variable domain (missing parts from reference TRBV5-5 and TRBJ2-5): DAGVTQSPTHLIKTRGQQVTLRCSPISGHKSVSWYQQVLGQGPQFIFQYYEKEERGRGNFPDRFSARQFPNYSSELNVNALLLGDSALYLCASSLDNSYQETQYFGPGTRLLVL.